This TCR beta chain is from a study of blood T cell repertoires in COVID-19 (dated by TCRdb to about 2020). With respect to the entire study: The collaborator samples originated in the United States, Italy and Spain and spanned the acute and convalescent phases of COVID-19. The material from the prospective study consisted of cDNA or gDNA derived from T cells, B-cell-depleted T cells, or PBMCs. The repertoires were released in a freely available public database meant as a resource for research on the immune response to SARS-CoV-2. A de-identified subject ID, COVID-19 status, age in years and sex were almost always included in the sample metadata. Where available, HLA class I and class II types were obtained from metadata supplied by the sample provider rather than from assay-based typing. Subjects who had been exposed to COVID-19, were actively infected with it, or had recovered from it provided the deeply sampled blood TCRbeta repertoires that made up the dataset. Samples came from the ongoing ImmuneRACE study (first 160 participants) plus 1,254 subjects from 6 global collaborators. Overall study results and their limits: Clinical and demographic metadata were provided uncurated, with the amount varying by source and participant.

The germline V gene sets CDR1 to MNHEY and CDR2 to SVGAGI. From cysteine to phenylalanine, the CDR3 is 15 amino acids long. Only CDR3 DNA is held: 45 bases, read in frame from base 1. Trimming takes 5 bases off V and 5 bases off J; junction bases not matched to a gene: 5. The immunoSEQ Assay, a bias-controlled multiplex PCR, was used to amplify TCRbeta CDR3 regions from genomic DNA. In the source study's methods: The number of nucleated cells in each sample was estimated by amplification of reference gene primers within the assay. To quantify the absolute abundance of each unique TCRbeta CDR3 rearrangement, sequence reads were collapsed and filtered. For each sample, productive Simpson clonality was calculated as the square root of Simpson's diversity index across productive rearrangements. TCRdb limited this immuneACCESS table to in-frame rearrangements with V and J called. A share of clones is missing; checked studies link under half to unresolved V genes, and the rest is unexplained. V and J calls and clone size are copied from that table; D and trimming were computed from the DNA. The sample yields approximately 250,000 clones; 86% were counted once. Of the sample, approximately 2% falls within the top ten clones.

A second Seattle source provided samples from volunteer blood donors who had recovered from COVID-19. The collaborating institutions used their own protocols to collect whole blood in K2EDTA tubes. For TCRbeta analysis, collaborators shipped samples as frozen whole blood, isolated PBMCs, or DNA extracted from either of those sample types. A remark on this clone: The antigen it recognizes is unknown. Base qualities are not recorded, but no much larger clone differs from it by a single base.

Recombination joined TRBV6-5 with TRBJ1-6; 8 bases in between match TRBD1. The sequence derives from a man between 25 and 39 years old who had recovered from COVID-19. Sequencing was done on a sample of peripheral blood. The CDR3 in this case is CASSKPGQDNSPLHF. The nucleotides read TGTGCCAGCAGTAAACCGGGACAGGATAATTCACCCCTCCACTTT.